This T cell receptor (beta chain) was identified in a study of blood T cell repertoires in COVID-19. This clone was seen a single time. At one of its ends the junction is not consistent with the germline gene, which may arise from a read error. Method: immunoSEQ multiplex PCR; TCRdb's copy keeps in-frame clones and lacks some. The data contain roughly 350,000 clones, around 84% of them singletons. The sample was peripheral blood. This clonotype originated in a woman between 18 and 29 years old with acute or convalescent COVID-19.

This CDR3 reads CACRGPTEAFF. The CDR3 DNA sequence: TGCGCGTGCAGGGGGCCGACTGAAGCTTTCTTT. This chain joins TRBV30 and TRBJ1-1; 8 bases agree with TRBD1. The length of the CDR3 is 11 residues. The germline V gene has CDR1 GTSNPN and CDR2 SVGIG (reference sequence).